Below are 27 T cell receptor beta chains sequenced from a single sample in a study of T-cell reconstitution after alpha-beta-depleted transplantation in children. Using unique molecular identifiers, the investigators prepared the TCRbeta library. TCRdb independently ran MiXCR on the PCR reads; one entry per CDR3 protein. Among some 280,000 distinct CDR3 sequences, about 10% were seen once, and the ten largest hold around a tenth. Source: PBMCs from the stem cell graft donor, taken from the stem cell graft. These receptors all stem from a human donor who donated a stem cell graft to a child with SCID.

The chain couples TRBV6-5 to TRBJ2-7; D is undetermined. Trimming took 2 bases from V and 3 from J, leaving 11 bases between them. Looked up from germline, CDR1 is MNHEY and CDR2 is SVGAGI. This CDR3 contains 14 residues. CDR3 sequence (DNA): TGTGCCAGCAGTTACGCCCTGGCCCACTACGAGCAGTACTTC. Protein sequence: CASSYALAHYEQYF.

The CDR3 sequence is CASSPPRGVNTEAFF. The CDR3 region has the DNA TGTGCCAGCTCACCACCGCGGGGAGTGAACACTGAAGCTTTCTTT. The V call is TRBV18, the J call TRBJ1-1, with no clear D. Germline V gene lookup returns CDR1 KGHSH and CDR2 LQKENI. The CDR3 totals 15 residues. The V gene lost 0 bases and the J gene lost 0 bases, with 8 bases spanning the gap.

This rearrangement joins TRBV2 to TRBJ1-5, with 10 bases that match TRBD1. The CDR3 is 15 amino acids. The germline CDR1 and CDR2 sequences are SNHLY and FYNNEI. The ends lost 6 bases at V and 2 bases at J; junction bases unmatched: 4. In DNA form, the CDR3 reads TGTGCCAGCAGGCGGGACAGGGGAGGCAATCAGCCCCAGCATTTT. It specifies CASRRDRGGNQPQHF.

Worth noting for this clonotype: A much larger clone lies one base from this, so it may be a read error. The chain employs TRBV20-1 and TRBJ2-7; unclear D gene. Germline values: CDR1 DFQATT, CDR2 SNEGSKA (reference sequence). The CDR3 contains 12 residues. The V and J ends lost 0 bases and 3 bases respectively, with 6 bases between them. The CDR3 coding sequence is TGCAGTGCTAGAGAGTGGGTCTACGAGCAGTACTTC. It encodes CSAREWVYEQYF.

CDR3 DNA: TGTGCCAGCAGCGTAGACCCTGTGGGACTCCTCACCGGGGAGCTGTTTTTT. It encodes CASSVDPVGLLTGELFF. The gene calls are TRBV9 and TRBJ2-2, with D tentatively TRBD2 (6 bases). Per the germline V gene, CDR1 is SGDLS and CDR2 is YYNGEE. The germline V and J ends were trimmed by 0 bases and 4 bases, with 16 bases remaining between them. This CDR3 contains 17 residues. The whole variable domain, filled in from reference TRBV9 and TRBJ2-2, reads DSGVTQTPKHLITATGQRVTLRCSPRSGDLSVYWYQQSLDQGLQFLIQYYNGEERAKGNILERFSAQQFPDLHSELNLSSLELGDSALYFCASSVDPVGLLTGELFFGEGSRLTVL.

This chain connects TRBV6-5 to TRBJ2-7; possible D gene TRBD2, 6 bases. CDR3 length: 15 residues. V lost 0 bases to trimming and J lost 0 bases, with 9 bases between them. CDR1 MNHEY and CDR2 SVGAGI come from the germline V gene. CDR3 amino acids: CASSYSRTTSYEQYF. The CDR3 DNA follows: TGTGCCAGCAGTTACTCCCGGACTACCTCCTACGAGCAGTACTTC.

In this sample, this clonotype turned up a few times. The gene calls are TRBV10-3 and TRBJ1-4; TRBD1 aligns across 9 bases. The CDR3 runs 14 residues. V shed 3 bases, J shed 7 bases, and the junction held 3 bases outside the gene matches. Germline assignment: CDR1 ENHRY and CDR2 SYGVKD. The CDR3 region is CAISDPGQGEKLFF. The CDR3 bases are TGTGCCATCAGTGATCCGGGACAGGGTGAAAAACTGTTTTTT.

As for this clonotype: Relative to the germline gene, one junction end is altered; a read error may explain this. The chain links TRBV5-1 to TRBJ2-1; 10 bases fit TRBD1. Germline-derived CDR1 and CDR2 are SGHRS and YFSETQ. This CDR3 has 20 residues. CDR3: CASSYPTGTGVSSSYSEQFF. The CDR3 coding sequence is TGCGCCAGCAGCTATCCAACCGGGACAGGGGTGTCGAGCTCCTACAGTGAGCAGTTCTTC.

This chain connects TRBV3-1 to TRBJ2-3, with TRBD1 identical over 11 bases. The V gene end was trimmed by 2 bases and the J gene end by 6 bases; junction bases not matched to a gene: 7. The V gene's germline CDR1 is LGHDT and CDR2 YNNKEL (reference sequence). This CDR3 contains 16 residues. This chain's CDR3 is CASSQRTGGISDTQYF. CDR3 coding DNA: TGTGCCAGCAGCCAACGGACAGGGGGCATTTCGGATACGCAGTATTTT.

The chain uses TRBV12-3 or TRBV12-4 and TRBJ2-7; no clear D gene. The CDR3 consists of 12 residues. The germline V and J ends were trimmed by 8 bases and 2 bases, with 10 bases remaining between them. CDR3 coding DNA: TGTGCCAGCGCGTGGGTGACCTACGAGCAGTACTTC. Its protein is CASAWVTYEQYF.

The V gene is TRBV7-2, the J gene TRBJ2-5; 8 nucleotides agree with TRBD2. Looked up from germline, CDR1 is SGHTA and CDR2 is FQGNSA. Germline trimming cut 0 bases from V and 7 bases from J; bases unmatched to any gene: 7. The CDR3 covers 15 residues. This CDR3 is CASSLAGGGAGTQYF. The DNA of the CDR3 is TGTGCCAGCAGCTTAGCCGGGGGGGGGGCAGGGACCCAGTACTTC.

In this sample, this clonotype turned up many times. This rearrangement joins TRBV12-5 to TRBJ2-7; 7 nucleotides line up with TRBD1. Trimming took 6 bases from V and 2 from J; bases not matched to a gene: 4. The CDR3 length is 13 residues. The germline V gene has CDR1 LGHNT and CDR2 FRNRAP. The DNA for the CDR3 is TGTGCTAGTGGCTCGGGACAGACCTACGAGCAGTACTTC. Residues: CASGSGQTYEQYF.

This clonotype came up many times. This rearrangement joins TRBV12-3 or TRBV12-4 to TRBJ2-2, with TRBD1 identical over 8 bases. The CDR3 length is 14 residues. The V gene end was trimmed by 6 bases and the J gene end by 7 bases; junction bases not matched to a gene: 7. The CDR3 DNA sequence: TGTGCCAGCAGCCGAACCAGGGGGCACGGGGAGCTGTTTTTT. Translated, it gives CASSRTRGHGELFF.

Ten or more counts support this clonotype. The chain couples TRBV5-4 to TRBJ1-6, with 7 bases lining up with TRBD1. This CDR3 has 14 residues. Unmatched junction bases numbered 3, after V lost 6 bases and J lost 3 bases. The germline CDR1 and CDR2 sequences are SGHNT and YYREEE (reference sequence). CDR3 in DNA: TGTGCCAGCAAGACAGGGAGCTATAATTCACCCCTCCACTTT. The encoded protein is CASKTGSYNSPLHF.

With respect to this clonotype: At one end the junction does not follow the germline gene, possibly because of a read error. The rearrangement joins TRBV23-1 to TRBJ2-7; D is uncertain. TRBV23-1 is designated an ORF whose function remains uncertain. CDR3 size: 8 residues. CDR3 DNA: TGCGCCAGCAGTTTGATAAGCTTC. Protein: CASSLISF.

This clonotype was seen a handful of times. The rearrangement links TRBV20-1 to TRBJ2-7; 11 bases are shared with TRBD1. There are 14 residues in the CDR3. V lost 6 bases to trimming and J lost 6 bases; unmatched junction nucleotides: 10. The germline V gene encodes CDR1 DFQATT and CDR2 SNEGSKA (reference sequence). CDR3 residues: CSADTDRGRGEQYF. The DNA for the CDR3 is TGCAGTGCGGACACGGACAGGGGGCGCGGCGAGCAGTACTTC.

This clonotype has a handful of counts. The V gene is TRBV12-3 or TRBV12-4, the J gene TRBJ2-5; 10 bases fit TRBD2. V dropped 6 bases and J dropped 1; count of bases not matched to a gene: 2. CDR3 length: 14 residues. CDR3 coding DNA: TGTGCCAGCAGCCTAGCGGGGGTCCAAGAGACCCAGTACTTC. It translates to CASSLAGVQETQYF.

This clonotype was observed a handful of times. The rearrangement uses TRBV6-1 and TRBJ1-1, with D maybe TRBD1 (5 bases). Germline V gene sequence: CDR1 MNHNS, CDR2 SASEGT. This CDR3 is 15 amino acids long. The germline V and J ends were trimmed by 5 bases and 4 bases, with 17 bases remaining between them. Here the CDR3 DNA reads TGTGCCAGCAGTACCGTCCTGCAGGGAAGCACTGAAGCTTTCTTT. It is translated as CASSTVLQGSTEAFF.

The chain carries TRBV10-1 and TRBJ2-3; possibly TRBD1 or TRBD2 for D (5 bases each). Trimming stripped 4 bases from V and 3 bases from J, with 11 bases between. Germline V gene sequence: CDR1 WNHNN, CDR2 SYGVQD (reference sequence). The CDR3 totals 14 residues. The CDR3 DNA is TGCGCCAGCAGTGGAGGGGACGGGACAGATACGCAGTATTTT. It yields the protein CASSGGDGTDTQYF.

The chain links TRBV7-3 to TRBJ2-6, with TRBD1 as a possible D gene (6 bases). The germline V gene encodes CDR1 SGHTA and CDR2 FQGTGA. The CDR3 covers 15 residues. With 6 bases removed from V and 0 bases from J, the gap between germline ends came to 9 bases. CDR3 sequence: CASRPRGSGANVLTF. Here the CDR3 DNA reads TGTGCCAGCAGACCCAGGGGCTCTGGGGCCAACGTCCTGACTTTC.

This clonotype was observed a handful of times. The V gene is TRBV5-1, the J gene TRBJ2-3, with D hard to call. The V gene lost 0 bases and the J gene lost 1 base, with 15 bases spanning the gap. Germline-derived CDR1 and CDR2 are SGHRS and YFSETQ. This CDR3 comprises 17 residues. The DNA of the CDR3 is TGCGCCAGCAGCTTGGGAACTCAGTTAATTGGCACAGATACGCAGTATTTT. Its protein is CASSLGTQLIGTDTQYF.

This clonotype has a handful of counts. The rearrangement joins TRBV6-5 to TRBJ2-2; 15 nucleotides line up with TRBD2. The CDR3 spans 16 residues. CDR1 is MNHEY, CDR2 SVGAGI, per germline. The trim removed 4 bases at V and 5 bases at J, leaving 2 bases unmatched. The CDR3, as DNA: TGTGCCAGCAGTTCCGGGACTAGCGGGGGGACCGGGGAGCTGTTTTTT. Protein sequence: CASSSGTSGGTGELFF.

The gene calls are TRBV20-1 and TRBJ2-5; no definite D call. V was pared by 6 bases and J by 5 bases, with 10 bases between. The CDR3 totals 11 residues. Per germline, CDR1 DFQATT and CDR2 SNEGSKA (reference sequence). The CDR3 DNA reads TGCAGTGCCGGCCGTGACGAGACCCAGTACTTC. This translates into CSAGRDETQYF.

The chain links TRBV7-9 to TRBJ2-7; a possible D gene is TRBD1 (6 bases). The CDR3 loop spans 14 amino acids. Germline CDR1 is SEHNR and CDR2 is FQNEAQ (reference sequence). V shed 5 bases and J shed 3 bases, with 14 bases lying between them. Here the CDR3 reads CASSPSGQIYEQYF. CDR3 in DNA: TGTGCCAGCAGCCCCTCGGGACAAATCTACGAGCAGTACTTC.

This clonotype was observed a few times. A much larger clonotype is one base distant, so this may be a read error. The chain joins TRBV7-9 to TRBJ2-7; D is unresolved. Germline V CDR1 and CDR2: SEHNR, FQNEAQ (reference sequence). There are 12 residues in the CDR3. The ends were cut back, 6 bases at V and 3 bases at J, with 9 bases in the middle. This chain's CDR3 is CASRQDGYEQYF. The DNA for the CDR3 is TGTGCCAGCAGACAAGACGGCTACGAGCAGTACTTC.

The CDR3 sequence: CATAGGAVATSYEQYF. The CDR3 bases are TGTGCCACCGCCGGGGGAGCGGTGGCTACCTCCTACGAGCAGTACTTC. V usage is TRBV5-6 and J usage is TRBJ2-7; possible D gene TRBD2, 6 bases. From germline, CDR1 is SGHDT and CDR2 YYEEEE. V was cut by 9 bases and J by 0 bases, with 22 bases left in between. This CDR3 has 16 residues.

This clonotype has at least ten counts. The chain uses TRBV7-9 and TRBJ2-3, with no clear D. The CDR3 sequence is 14 residues long. In germline, CDR1 is SEHNR, CDR2 FQNEAQ (reference sequence). V lost 2 bases to trimming and J lost 1 base, with 7 bases between them. CDR3 residues: CASSLSSGTDTQYF. The CDR3 nucleotides read TGTGCCAGCAGCTTATCCTCGGGCACAGATACGCAGTATTTT.